This T cell receptor (beta chain) was captured by sequencing in a study of spatial heterogeneity in lung cancer. Background on the study: When available, follow-up PBMC samples taken a median of around 2 years after resection were sequenced. Within raw reads, each unique TCR and UMI combination appeared on average more than ten times.

As to time point: blood at routine non-recurrence follow-up after resection. A unique molecular identifier was attached to every TCR cDNA molecule. One entry per CDR3 protein results from TCRdb running MiXCR on the 5' RACE reads. Of approximately 70,000 distinct CDR3 sequences listed, over 7% are singletons. This clonotype was picked up many times. Trimming took 0 bases from V and 0 from J, leaving 8 bases between them. This CDR3 has 15 residues. Germline values: CDR1 MNHNS, CDR2 SASEGT. The source material was PBMCs, sampled at follow-up. The J gene is TRBJ1-1, the V gene TRBV6-1; no clear D. The receptor was isolated from a female donor with early-stage non-small cell lung cancer. CDR3 sequence (DNA): TGTGCCAGCAGTGAAGCAATGGGGATGAACACTGAAGCTTTCTTT. Protein: CASSEAMGMNTEAFF.